Listed below are T cell receptor beta chains from one sample, sequenced in a study of cytomegalovirus exposure and HLA in healthy donors. The assay was immunoSEQ multiplex PCR, and TCRdb's table has in-frame clones only and misses some. This table holds some 110,000 clones, about 70% found once. The sequenced sample was PBMCs. The source of these receptors is a man younger than 45 in good health and CMV-seropositive. Both conserved end residues are part of each CDR3. Fields, in order: V gene, D gene, J gene, clone size, CDR3 DNA, CDR3 protein. The D gene is left open where the match is weak. Clone size is shown for a subset of rows, as once, few, many or a class of expanded clone.

v_gene: TRBV10-3; d_gene: NA; j_gene: TRBJ2-7; abundance: NA; CDR3nt: TGTGCCATCAGTGGAGTGGGGGGCGAGCAGTACTTC; CDR3aa: CAISGVGGEQYF
v_gene: TRBV9; d_gene: NA; j_gene: TRBJ1-3; abundance: once; CDR3nt: TGTGCCAGCAGCGTAGGACCTGGGAGGGCAGGAAACACCATATATTTT; CDR3aa: CASSVGPGRAGNTIYF
v_gene: TRBV19; d_gene: NA; j_gene: TRBJ2-2; abundance: NA; CDR3nt: TGTGCCAGTAGTATAAGAGGGAAAAACACCGGGGAGCTGTTTTTT; CDR3aa: CASSIRGKNTGELFF
v_gene: TRBV21-1; d_gene: NA; j_gene: TRBJ2-1; abundance: NA; CDR3nt: TGTGCCAGCAGCATATTATCGGGGGACAGGGAGAATGAGCAGTTCTTC; CDR3aa: CASSILSGDRENEQFF
v_gene: TRBV7-6; d_gene: TRBD1; j_gene: TRBJ2-3; abundance: few; CDR3nt: TGTGCCAGCAGCTTAGTACAGGGGGACACAGATACGCAGTATTTT; CDR3aa: CASSLVQGDTDTQYF
v_gene: TRBV6-5; d_gene: TRBD2; j_gene: TRBJ2-7; abundance: NA; CDR3nt: TGTGCCAGCAGGGCCGGGGGGGCGGGGGAGCAGTACTTC; CDR3aa: CASRAGGAGEQYF
v_gene: TRBV9; d_gene: TRBD1; j_gene: TRBJ1-6; abundance: NA; CDR3nt: TGTGCCAGCAGCGCTGGACAGGGGTCGGCTTCACCCCTCCACTTT; CDR3aa: CASSAGQGSASPLHF
v_gene: TRBV2; d_gene: TRBD1; j_gene: TRBJ1-5; abundance: NA; CDR3nt: TGTGCCAGCAGTGGGACAGGGCCCAATCAGCCCCAGCATTTT; CDR3aa: CASSGTGPNQPQHF
v_gene: TRBV7-6; d_gene: TRBD2; j_gene: TRBJ2-1; abundance: many; CDR3nt: TGTGCCAGCAGCTCGGGACTAGCGGGGGGGTACAATGAGCAGTTCTTC; CDR3aa: CASSSGLAGGYNEQFF
v_gene: TRBV7-2; d_gene: TRBD2; j_gene: TRBJ2-1; abundance: once; CDR3nt: TGTGCCAGCACGTATACGCGGACTAGCGGGGACTCCTACAATGAGCAGTTCTTC; CDR3aa: CASTYTRTSGDSYNEQFF